One sample yielded the 2 T cell receptor beta chains listed below, sequenced in a study of human T cells and chemical hapten exposure. Time point in this sample: patch test 1, 2 weeks after DPC sensitization. Treatment given: therapeutic diphenylcyclopropenone sensitization with weekly scalp DPC. TCRdb re-called the RACE reads with MiXCR, one entry per CDR3 protein. The data contain around 190,000 distinct CDR3 sequences, around 20% of them singletons. Sequencing used whole blood, obtained in connection with sensitization to the hapten diphenylcyclopropenone (DPC). These receptors originate from a woman aged 45-65 years with alopecia areata. Some clones in this sample may be carry-over from other donors' samples.

In its sample, this clonotype was seen a few times. The rearrangement uses TRBV5-1 and TRBJ2-3; 8 bases are a match to TRBD1. This CDR3 is built from 17 residues. Per germline, CDR1 SGHRS and CDR2 YFSETQ. V lost 0 bases to trimming and J lost 1 base; unmatched junction nucleotides: 7. In nucleotides, the CDR3 is TGCGCCAGCAGCTTGGTGGCCCCGGGACAGGGCACAGATACGCAGTATTTT. It specifies CASSLVAPGQGTDTQYF.

In this sample, this clonotype turned up a few times. V gene TRBV7-9 combines with J gene TRBJ2-7; no clear D. This CDR3 comprises 13 residues. The V and J ends lost 5 bases and 3 bases respectively, with 11 bases between them. Germline loops: CDR1 SEHNR, CDR2 FQNEAQ (reference sequence). The DNA of the CDR3 is TGTGCCAGCAGCCCCAACCCCAGCTACGAGCAGTACTTC. Translation: CASSPNPSYEQYF. Variable domain in full (rest from reference TRBV7-9 and TRBJ2-7): DTGVSQNPRHKITKRGQNVTFRCDPISEHNRLYWYRQTLGQGPEFLTYFQNEAQLEKSRLLSDRFSAERPKGSFSTLEIQRTEQGDSAMYLCASSPNPSYEQYFGPGTRLTVT.